This is a list of T cell receptor beta chains from one sample in a study of blood T cell repertoires in COVID-19. Clones were read by immunoSEQ multiplex PCR, and TCRdb kept only the in-frame ones, dropping some. The data contain about 500,000 clones, about 90% of them seen just once; the ten biggest clones take up roughly 0.72%. Source material: PBMCs or T cells enriched from blood (not recorded which). The receptors originated from a young woman who had recovered from COVID-19. The CDR3 runs from the conserved cysteine through the conserved F or W. Each record gives: J gene, V gene, clone size, D gene, CDR3 protein. D genes are given only for firm matches. Size values are once, few and many counts, or a class for expanded clones, and some rows have none.

TRBJ2-5,TRBV27,.,.,CASSFAGRGETQYF
TRBJ1-6,TRBV6-5,.,.,CASSPPEAPLHF
TRBJ2-7,TRBV5-4,.,.,CASSLQGSPYEQYF
TRBJ1-5,TRBV6-5,.,.,CASSPGGVSQPQHF
TRBJ1-5,TRBV11-2,.,.,CASSVNGGESNQPQHF
TRBJ1-2,TRBV6-6,.,TRBD1,CASSRIQGAGGYTF
TRBJ1-2,TRBV29-1,.,.,CSVVRQEGSGYTF
TRBJ1-1,TRBV2,.,TRBD1,CASSGTGQSTEAFF
TRBJ2-3,TRBV27,.,TRBD2,CASSSYTSGASTDTQYF
TRBJ2-3,TRBV7-2,.,TRBD1,CASSLEGARTDTQYF
TRBJ1-1,TRBV27,.,TRBD1,CASSFRQGSIEAFF
TRBJ1-2,TRBV5-6,.,.,CASSHRDGRGRGYTF
TRBJ2-7,TRBV5-1,.,.,CASSLSGEQYF
TRBJ1-3,TRBV30,.,.,CAWRATFTGNTIYF
TRBJ2-7,TRBV5-4,.,TRBD2,CASSLGLAGGATYEQYF
TRBJ1-1,TRBV6-6,.,TRBD1,CASSYVTGSTEAFF
TRBJ1-5,TRBV18,.,.,CASSPQRHENQPQHF
TRBJ2-2,TRBV3-1/TRBV3-2,.,TRBD2,CASSQVRDYLGGELFF
TRBJ1-1,TRBV4-1,.,TRBD1,CASSPRDRDKAFF
TRBJ2-7,TRBV5-5,.,TRBD2,CASRATGGGLLGEQYF
TRBJ1-5,TRBV4-1,.,.,CASSQDAGQPQHF
TRBJ1-2,TRBV28,few,.,CASSLKNSYYGYTF
TRBJ2-3,TRBV2,.,.,CASITARTRPFYTDTQYF
TRBJ1-5,TRBV2,.,.,CASRGGSNQPQHF
TRBJ1-6,TRBV18,.,TRBD1,CASSPLTGGGSPLHF
TRBJ1-4,TRBV5-8,.,.,CASSSGTGEPTNEKLFF
TRBJ1-1,TRBV18,.,TRBD1,CASSPGPGGTEAFF
TRBJ1-4,TRBV19,.,.,CASSIEGGYNEKLFF
TRBJ1-2,TRBV30,.,.,CAWSGTPPGWF
TRBJ1-4,TRBV5-1,once,.,CASSFGATNEKLFF
TRBJ2-1,TRBV2,.,TRBD2,CASSDHRLAVNNEQFF
TRBJ2-2,TRBV24-1,.,TRBD1,CATSDRTGLNTGELFF
TRBJ1-1,TRBV24-1,.,.,CATSDEGNGGTEAFF
TRBJ1-3,TRBV10-3,.,.,CAISGGTGNTIYF
TRBJ2-7,TRBV19,.,TRBD1,CASSMPGTGREQYF
TRBJ2-4,TRBV4-1,.,TRBD2,CASSQGLAGGRAKNIQYF
TRBJ2-2,TRBV5-1,.,.,CASSLVGGPNTGELFF
TRBJ1-5,TRBV28,.,TRBD1,CASSLTGGHQPQHF
TRBJ1-5,TRBV18,.,.,CASSPLQGVDQPQHF
TRBJ1-6,TRBV5-1,.,.,CASSLDGTTDSPLHF
TRBJ2-2,TRBV30,once,TRBD1,CAWRKGAVLVGELFF